The source of this T cell receptor delta chain is a study of Vδ1+ human thymocytes. Study-level findings and limits: TRG sequences recurred across donors, whereas TRD sequences stayed essentially private. Thymic TRG and TRD repertoires appeared highly polyclonal.

After alphabeta T cell depletion, CD3+ Vdelta1+ Vdelta2- thymocytes were sorted. This CDR3 is 20 amino acids long. Germline V gene data show CDR1 as TSWWSYY and CDR2 as QGS. As regards this clone: Antigen unknown. A junction boundary mismatches the germline segment, possibly from a read error.

Sequences come from RNA converted to cDNA by reverse transcription. CDR3 amplicons came from multiplex PCR with pooled V-gene forward and constant-region reverse primers. TCRdb re-identified clones in the multiplex PCR reads via CATT. This sample has 45,000 to 75,000 delta-chain clones, with approximately 15% found just once. The receptor was derived from a girl in the first two years of life who had congenital heart surgery. The sequenced sample consisted of Vdelta1+ gamma-delta thymocytes from the thymus. As to subset: FACS-sorted CD3+ TCRalphabeta- TCRVdelta1+ TCRVdelta2- thymocytes. The chain is built from TRDV1 and TRDJ1, with TRDD3 as a possible D gene (6 bases). The CDR3 bases are TGTGCTCTCGGGGAAGCCCCCCGATTCCTGCGCCTGGGGTACACCGATAAACTCATCTTT. It encodes CALGEAPRFLRLGYTDKLIF.